The 25 T cell receptor beta chains presented below share a single source sample, sequenced in a study of shared clonotypes between healthy human individuals. Naivety among CD8 cells was defined by CD45RO negativity and positive CCR7 selection, thereby excluding terminally differentiated effector memory CD45RA+ cells. Profiled with immunoSEQ multiplex PCR; TCRdb holds only in-frame clones, not every one. The sample holds about 820,000 clones, more than 85% seen once. The source material was naive CD8+ T cells sorted from blood. These receptors were collected from a man aged 25 to 45 in good health.

The chain joins TRBV10-2 to TRBJ2-1, with D hard to call. This CDR3 is built from 11 residues. Trimming shortened V by 0 bases and J by 10 bases, and 4 bases separated the two germline ends. Germline CDR1 WSHSY, CDR2 SAAADI. CDR3 in amino acids: CASSESSEQFF. The CDR3 coding sequence is TGCGCCAGCAGTGAGTCGTCGGAGCAGTTCTTC.

On this clone: The same CDR3 arises from other DNA sequences in this sample as well. This rearrangement joins TRBV7-9 to TRBJ2-7; 8 nucleotides align to TRBD1. The V gene end was trimmed by 6 bases and the J gene end by 4 bases; junction bases not matched to a gene: 2. Germline CDR1 is SEHNR and CDR2 is FQNEAQ (reference sequence). The CDR3 totals 12 residues. The CDR3 bases are TGTGCCAGCAGTCGACAGGGGTACGAGCAGTACTTC. Its protein is CASSRQGYEQYF.

The genes are TRBV7-9 and TRBJ2-5; D is unclear. CDR3 length: 16 residues. V gave up 0 bases and J gave up 0 bases, with 11 bases separating them. Germline V gene sequence: CDR1 SEHNR, CDR2 FQNEAQ (reference sequence). The CDR3 bases are TGTGCCAGCAGCTTAGCCACTGATCAGTACCAAGAGACCCAGTACTTC. Translating it yields CASSLATDQYQETQYF.

The rearrangement uses TRBV29-1 and TRBJ2-1; D is ambiguous. This CDR3 spans 13 amino acids. V dropped 3 bases and J dropped 4 bases, with 10 bases sitting between them. Germline-derived CDR1 and CDR2 are SQVTM and ANQGSEA. The CDR3 is CSVERHTYNEQFF. Written as DNA, the CDR3 is TGCAGCGTTGAGCGACATACATACAATGAGCAGTTCTTC.

Here the CDR3 DNA reads TGTGCCAGCAGCTCGGGGGCGGGCAATCAGCCCCAGCATTTT. It encodes CASSSGAGNQPQHF. The V gene is TRBV7-9, the J gene TRBJ1-5; possible D gene TRBD1, 6 bases. In germline, CDR1 is SEHNR, CDR2 FQNEAQ (reference sequence). The germline V and J ends were trimmed by 4 bases and 2 bases, with 9 bases remaining between them. The CDR3 spans 14 residues.

The genes are TRBV28 and TRBJ2-3; 8 bases fit TRBD2. The CDR3 loop spans 17 amino acids. J lost 6 bases, V lost 6 bases, and 17 bases had no gene match. Germline V lookup: CDR1 MDHEN, CDR2 SYDVKM. This chain's CDR3 is CASSSALAGSIRDTQYF. CDR3 nucleotides: TGTGCCAGCAGCTCGGCTCTAGCGGGTAGTATACGCGATACGCAGTATTTT.

This clone was counted a single time. J is TRBJ1-5 and V is TRBV30, with D tentatively TRBD1 (5 bases). From germline, CDR1 is GTSNPN and CDR2 SVGIG (reference sequence). The CDR3 is 14 residues long. Trimming left V 3 bases short and J 2 bases short, with 11 bases between. For the CDR3, the DNA is TGTGCCTGGAGCCCAGGGTTAGGCAATCAGCCCCAGCATTTT. Its translation: CAWSPGLGNQPQHF.

The chain joins TRBV9 to TRBJ2-7; 8 nucleotides line up with TRBD2. The CDR3 is made up of 14 amino acids. The trim removed 5 bases at V and 5 bases at J, leaving 9 bases unmatched. CDR1 is SGDLS, CDR2 YYNGEE, per germline. CDR3 DNA sequence: TGTGCCAGCAGTCAAAGCGGGAGTAGCGACGAGCAGTACTTC. It specifies CASSQSGSSDEQYF.

CDR3 nucleotide sequence: TGTGCCACCAGCATGGGGCAATCCTACGAGCAGTACTTC. This sequence encodes CATSMGQSYEQYF. This chain links TRBV19 with TRBJ2-7; TRBD1 might be the D (5 bases). The V and J ends lost 10 bases and 1 base respectively, with 14 bases between them. CDR3 size: 13 residues. Germline lookup yields CDR1 LNHDA and CDR2 SQIVND (reference sequence).

Details on this clone: The germline gene is not matched at one end of the junction; a read error may be the cause. This sequence joins TRBV7-7 and TRBJ2-1, with D unclear. Germline V gene lookup returns CDR1 SSHAT and CDR2 FNYEAQ (reference sequence). The CDR3 consists of 15 residues. CDR3 DNA: TGTGCTAGCAGCTTAGGGCTAGATAAATACAATGAGCAGTTCTTC. Encoded protein: CASSLGLDKYNEQFF.

This chain joins TRBV6-5 and TRBJ2-7; possible D gene TRBD1, 6 bases. Per the germline V gene, CDR1 is MNHEY and CDR2 is SVGAGI. The CDR3 is 14 residues long. Trimming stripped 7 bases from V and 2 bases from J, with 15 bases between. CDR3 sequence (DNA): TGTGCCAGCAACCATGGACAGCGTGCCTACGAGCAGTACTTC. Residues: CASNHGQRAYEQYF.

The rearrangement joins TRBV27 to TRBJ2-1; weak D call: TRBD2 (6 bases). Trimming removed 4 bases from V and 6 bases from J, with 13 bases in between. Germline assignment: CDR1 MNHEY and CDR2 SMNVEV (reference sequence). CDR3 length: 14 residues. The DNA for the CDR3 is TGTGCCAGCAGTTCCGGAGGGCCGGCCAATGAGCAGTTCTTC. It is translated as CASSSGGPANEQFF.

V usage is TRBV7-8 and J usage is TRBJ2-7; no firm D call. This CDR3 contains 12 residues. Germline CDR1 reads SGHVS; CDR2 reads FQNEAQ. Between the trimmed V and J ends, which lost 6 bases and 3 bases, there was a span of 9 bases. The CDR3: CASSREDYEQYF. Here the CDR3 DNA reads TGTGCCAGCAGTCGAGAGGACTACGAGCAGTACTTC. Based on the CDR3 plus reference TRBV7-8 and TRBJ2-7, the full variable domain is GAGVSQSPRYKVAKRGQDVALRCDPISGHVSLFWYQQALGQGPEFLTYFQNEAQLDKSGLPSDRFFAERPEGSVSTLKIQRTQQEDSAVYLCASSREDYEQYFGPGTRLTVT.

This chain's CDR3 is CASSPPTGPSYEQYF. DNA for the CDR3: TGTGCCAGCAGCCCCCCGACTGGGCCATCCTACGAGCAGTACTTC. The genes are TRBV11-2 and TRBJ2-7; D uncertain. From germline, CDR1 is SGHAT and CDR2 FQNNGV. Deletions cut 5 bases from V and 1 base from J, with 15 bases between. The CDR3 covers 15 residues. The full variable domain, completed using reference TRBV11-2 and TRBJ2-7, is EAGVAQSPRYKIIEKRQSVAFWCNPISGHATLYWYQQILGQGPKLLIQFQNNGVVDDSQLPKDRFSAERLKGVDSTLKIQPAKLEDSAVYLCASSPPTGPSYEQYFGPGTRLTVT.

In this sample, this clone turned up once. The sample contains more than one DNA sequence encoding this CDR3. CDR3: CASSAQGSTDTQYF. CDR3 DNA: TGTGCCAGCAGTGCGCAGGGGAGCACAGATACGCAGTATTTT. This chain connects TRBV9 to TRBJ2-3, with a tentative D call TRBD1 (6 bases). V dropped 5 bases and J dropped 0 bases, with 10 bases sitting between them. The CDR3 has 14 residues. In germline, CDR1 is SGDLS, CDR2 YYNGEE.

This clone has a single count. The chain combines TRBV6-5 with TRBJ2-2; D remains ambiguous. Germline-derived CDR1 and CDR2 are MNHEY and SVGAGI. Trimming left V 2 bases short and J 4 bases short, with 8 bases between. CDR3 length: 14 residues. In DNA form, the CDR3 reads TGTGCCAGCAGTTACCGACTGTTCACCGGGGAGCTGTTTTTT. It encodes CASSYRLFTGELFF.

This rearrangement joins TRBV7-9 to TRBJ2-7, with D tentatively TRBD1 (6 bases). Germline values: CDR1 SEHNR, CDR2 FQNEAQ (reference sequence). The CDR3 has 16 amino acids. Trimming left V 5 bases short and J 2 bases short, with 19 bases between. CDR3 loop: CASSPPGAGATYEQYF. The CDR3 DNA reads as TGTGCCAGCAGCCCCCCTGGGGCAGGGGCTACCTACGAGCAGTACTTC.

The rearrangement uses TRBV27 and TRBJ1-2; 11 positions agree with TRBD1. CDR1 MNHEY and CDR2 SMNVEV come from the germline V gene (reference sequence). The V and J ends lost 5 bases and 8 bases, in that order; junction bases with no gene match: 10. The CDR3 is 15 amino acids. Written as DNA, the CDR3 is TGTGCCAGCAGTCTCGGGGGACAGGGGGTGAGAGGCTACACCTTC. It yields the protein CASSLGGQGVRGYTF.

V usage is TRBV28 and J usage is TRBJ1-1; no reliable D call. V was cut by 2 bases and J by 2 bases, with 9 bases left in between. The CDR3 totals 14 residues. Per the germline V gene, CDR1 is MDHEN and CDR2 is SYDVKM. The DNA for the CDR3 is TGTGCCAGCAGTTTAGTAGCAGACAACACTGAAGCTTTCTTT. Translation gives CASSLVADNTEAFF.

The chain recombines TRBV7-2 with TRBJ2-1; 11 nucleotides align to TRBD2. Looked up from germline, CDR1 is SGHTA and CDR2 is FQGNSA. This CDR3 is 17 amino acids long. V shed 1 base and J 3 bases; nucleotides not matched to a gene: 5. The CDR3 here is CASSLGGTSGIYNEQFF. For the CDR3, the DNA is TGTGCCAGCAGCTTAGGAGGGACTAGCGGAATCTACAATGAGCAGTTCTTC. The whole variable domain, remainder taken from reference TRBV7-2 and TRBJ2-1, is GAGVSQSPSNKVTEKGKDVELRCDPISGHTALYWYRQSLGQGLEFLIYFQGNSAPDKSGLPSDRFSAERTGGSVSTLTIQRTQQEDSAVYLCASSLGGTSGIYNEQFFGPGTRLTVL.

This sequence joins TRBV4-2 and TRBJ2-7, with D tentatively TRBD1 (5 bases). Germline-derived CDR1 and CDR2 are LGHNA and YNFKEQ. This CDR3 is built from 11 residues. V lost 3 bases to trimming and J lost 8 bases, with 8 bases between them. CDR3 sequence: CASSQPGKQYF. The CDR3 DNA reads TGTGCCAGCAGCCAGCCAGGGAAGCAGTACTTC.

V usage is TRBV4-3 and J usage is TRBJ2-1; TRBD1 is a possible D gene (5 bases). Trimming stripped 0 bases from V and 4 bases from J, with 13 bases between. The germline CDR1 and CDR2 sequences are LGHNA and YSLEER. The CDR3 totals 16 residues. Here the CDR3 DNA reads TGCGCCAGCAGCCAAGACAGGCAGGGTACGTACAATGAGCAGTTCTTC. Protein product: CASSQDRQGTYNEQFF.

CDR3 sequence reads: CASSFFGTEAFF. The CDR3 DNA sequence: TGTGCCAGCAGTTTTTTTGGGACGGAAGCTTTCTTT. This chain uses TRBV28 with TRBJ1-1; possible D gene TRBD1, 5 bases. V lost 3 bases and J 8 bases, leaving 10 bases between the germline ends. Germline CDR1 and CDR2: MDHEN and SYDVKM. The CDR3 totals 12 residues.

The rearrangement joins TRBV5-1 to TRBJ1-4; D uncertain. The CDR3 spans 14 residues. Trimming stripped 3 bases from V and 8 bases from J, with 14 bases between. The V gene's germline CDR1 is SGHRS and CDR2 YFSETQ. The CDR3 nucleotides are TGCGCCAGCAGCTCTGACCGGGATTGGGAAAAACTGTTTTTT. Translation gives CASSSDRDWEKLFF.

The CDR3 here is CASSPHRGLYNEQFF. As DNA, the CDR3 is TGTGCCAGCAGCCCCCACAGGGGGCTTTACAATGAGCAGTTCTTC. The J gene is TRBJ2-1, the V gene TRBV14; 9 nucleotides line up with TRBD1. V lost 4 bases to trimming and J lost 4 bases; unmatched junction nucleotides: 5. CDR3 size: 15 residues. The germline V gene encodes CDR1 SGHDN and CDR2 FVKESK.